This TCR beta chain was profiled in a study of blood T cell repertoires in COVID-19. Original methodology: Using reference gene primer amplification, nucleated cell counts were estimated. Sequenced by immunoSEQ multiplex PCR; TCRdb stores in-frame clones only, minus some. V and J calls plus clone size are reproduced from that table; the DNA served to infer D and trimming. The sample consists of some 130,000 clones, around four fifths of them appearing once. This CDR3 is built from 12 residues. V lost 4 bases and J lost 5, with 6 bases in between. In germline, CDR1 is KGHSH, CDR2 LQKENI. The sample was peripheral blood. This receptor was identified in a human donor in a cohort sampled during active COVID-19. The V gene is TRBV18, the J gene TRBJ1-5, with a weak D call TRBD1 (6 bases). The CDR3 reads CASSRTDQPQHF. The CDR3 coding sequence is TGTGCCAGCTCACGGACAGATCAGCCCCAGCATTTT. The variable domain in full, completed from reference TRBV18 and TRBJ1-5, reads NAGVMQNPRHLVRRRGQEARLRCSPMKGHSHVYWYRQLPEEGLKFMVYLQKENIIDESGMPKERFSAEFPKEGPSILRIQQVVRGDSAAYFCASSRTDQPQHFGDGTRLSIL.